The clone carrying this T cell receptor beta chain was seen a few times. The antigen is undetermined. Germline V lookup: CDR1 SGHVS, CDR2 FNYEAQ. The CDR3 length is 15 residues. The V end was cut by 4 bases, the J end by 0 bases, with 13 bases between. The sample belongs to a study of post-analysis software for immune sequencing data. Study at large: The disease courses covered relapsing-remitting, secondary progressive and progressive-relapsing multiple sclerosis.

Sequencing libraries made from TCR beta cDNA carried unique molecular identifiers. Each sample of roughly 0.9 to 11 million input T cells yielded 500,000 or so cDNA molecules, so each molecule approximated one T cell. TCRdb re-analysed the PCR reads in MiXCR, keeping a single row per CDR3 protein. The sample comprises 150,000 to 200,000 distinct CDR3 sequences, roughly 40% of which are singletons, and about 26% rests with the top ten. General study points: Samples from a shared batch, those prepared together, strongly co-clustered by F measure.

The source material was blood, sampled after autologous hematopoietic stem cell transplantation. This chain joins TRBV7-6 and TRBJ2-7; D could derive from TRBD1 or TRBD2 (7 bases each). This TCR was recovered from a girl between 5 and 17 years old with multiple sclerosis. The CDR3 is CASSSGGASSYEQYF. CDR3 DNA: TGTGCCAGCAGCTCAGGGGGGGCCTCCTCCTACGAGCAGTACTTC.